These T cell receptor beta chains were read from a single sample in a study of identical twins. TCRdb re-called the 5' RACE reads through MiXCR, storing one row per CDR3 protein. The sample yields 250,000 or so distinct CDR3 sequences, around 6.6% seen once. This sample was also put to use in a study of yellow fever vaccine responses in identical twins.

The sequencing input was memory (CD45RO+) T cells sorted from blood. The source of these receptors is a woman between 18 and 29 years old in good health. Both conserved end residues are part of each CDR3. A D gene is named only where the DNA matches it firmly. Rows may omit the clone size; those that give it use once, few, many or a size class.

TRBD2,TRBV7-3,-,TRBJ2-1,TGTGCCAGCAGCACCTCCGGGACTAGCGGAGCCAATGAGCAGTTCTTC,CASSTSGTSGANEQFF
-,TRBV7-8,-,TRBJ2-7,TGTGCCAGCAGCTTAGCCTACTCCTACGAGCAGTACTTC,CASSLAYSYEQYF
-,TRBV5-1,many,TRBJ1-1,TGCGCCAGCAGCTTGGATGGGGCAGGCACTGAAGCTTTCTTT,CASSLDGAGTEAFF
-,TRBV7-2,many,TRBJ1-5,TGTGCCAGCAGCCCGAAGGGAGGGGTTCCAAATCAGCCCCAGCATTTT,CASSPKGGVPNQPQHF
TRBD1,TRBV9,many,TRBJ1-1,TGTGCCAGCAGCTCAACAGGGGATGCGAACACTGAAGCTTTCTTT,CASSSTGDANTEAFF
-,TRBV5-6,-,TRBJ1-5,TGTGCCAGCAGCTCCCGCGGGCACCAGTATAGCAATCAGCCCCAGCATTTT,CASSSRGHQYSNQPQHF
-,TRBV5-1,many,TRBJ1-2,TGCGCCAGCAGCTTCCCGAAAGGCAGAACTAACTATGGCTACACCTTC,CASSFPKGRTNYGYTF
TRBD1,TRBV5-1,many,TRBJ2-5,TGCGCCAGCACCCTGACAGGGGGACAAGAGACCCAGTACTTC,CASTLTGGQETQYF
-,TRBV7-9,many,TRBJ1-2,TGTGCCAGCAGCTTAGTGGCTAACTATGGCTACACCTTC,CASSLVANYGYTF
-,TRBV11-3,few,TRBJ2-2,TGTGCCAGCAGTTTCCAGGGATCGGGCACCGGGGAGCTGTTTTTT,CASSFQGSGTGELFF
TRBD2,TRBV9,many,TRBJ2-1,TGTGCCAGCAGCAAGCTAGCGGGGGGACCGAATGAGCAGTTCTTC,CASSKLAGGPNEQFF
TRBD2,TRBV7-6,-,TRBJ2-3,TGTGCCAGCAGCTTAGGTTCGGCTAGCGGGAGGACAACAGATACGCAGTATTTT,CASSLGSASGRTTDTQYF
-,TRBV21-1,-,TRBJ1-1,TGTGCCAGCAGCAAAGGAGAAGGGGTGATTAAGGCACCGATGAACACTGAAGCTTTCTTT,CASSKGEGVIKAPMNTEAFF
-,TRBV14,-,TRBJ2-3,TGTGCCAGCTCAACCCGCCCTCCGGGGGCAGTAAGCACAGATACGCAGTATTTT,CASSTRPPGAVSTDTQYF
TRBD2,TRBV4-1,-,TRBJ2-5,TGCGCCAGCAGCCAAACTAGCGGGGTATTCCAAGAGACCCAGTACTTC,CASSQTSGVFQETQYF
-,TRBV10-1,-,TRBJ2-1,TGCGCCAGCTCCTTAAGTGTGGCGACGGATGAGCAGTTCTTC,CASSLSVATDEQFF
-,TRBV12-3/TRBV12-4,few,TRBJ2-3,TGTGCCAGCAGTTCCCTCGGGAAGAGCACAGATACGCAGTATTTT,CASSSLGKSTDTQYF
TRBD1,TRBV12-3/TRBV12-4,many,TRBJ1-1,TGTGCCAGCACCCAAGACAGGGGGAACACTGAAGCTTTCTTT,CASTQDRGNTEAFF
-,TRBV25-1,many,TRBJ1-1,TGTGCCAGCAGTCCTGGGGCGAACACTGAAGCTTTCTTT,CASSPGANTEAFF
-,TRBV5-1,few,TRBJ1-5,TGCGCCAGCAGCTTGGGTGGGGGCCGGTACCAGCCCCAGCATTTT,CASSLGGGRYQPQHF